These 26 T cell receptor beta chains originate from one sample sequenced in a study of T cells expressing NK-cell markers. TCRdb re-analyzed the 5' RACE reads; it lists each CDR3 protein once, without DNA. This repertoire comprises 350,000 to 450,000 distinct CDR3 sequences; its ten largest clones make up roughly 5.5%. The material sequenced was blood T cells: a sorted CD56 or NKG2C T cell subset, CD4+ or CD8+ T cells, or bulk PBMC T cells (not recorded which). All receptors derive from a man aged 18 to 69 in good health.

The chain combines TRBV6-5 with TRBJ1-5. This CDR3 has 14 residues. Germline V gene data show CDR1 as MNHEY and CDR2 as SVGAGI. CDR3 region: CASSYSGSNQPQHF.

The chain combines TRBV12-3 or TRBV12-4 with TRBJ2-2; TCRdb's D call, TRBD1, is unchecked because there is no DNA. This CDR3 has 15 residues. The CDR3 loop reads CASSTRQGASGELFF.

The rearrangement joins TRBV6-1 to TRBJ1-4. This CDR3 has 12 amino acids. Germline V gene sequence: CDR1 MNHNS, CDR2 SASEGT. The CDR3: CAGGLSNEKLFF.

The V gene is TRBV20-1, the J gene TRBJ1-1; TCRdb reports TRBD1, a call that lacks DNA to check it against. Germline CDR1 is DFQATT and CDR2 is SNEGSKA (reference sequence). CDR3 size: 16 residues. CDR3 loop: CSAPGQVGIKNTEAFF.

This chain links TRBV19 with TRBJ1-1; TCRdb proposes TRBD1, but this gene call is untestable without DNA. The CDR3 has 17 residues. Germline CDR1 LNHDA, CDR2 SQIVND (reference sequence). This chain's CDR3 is CASSRETGGSLNTEAFF.

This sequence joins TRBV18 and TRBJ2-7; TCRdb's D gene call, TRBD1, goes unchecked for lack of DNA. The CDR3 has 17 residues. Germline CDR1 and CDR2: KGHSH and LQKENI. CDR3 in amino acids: CASSPETLGTGVGEQYF.

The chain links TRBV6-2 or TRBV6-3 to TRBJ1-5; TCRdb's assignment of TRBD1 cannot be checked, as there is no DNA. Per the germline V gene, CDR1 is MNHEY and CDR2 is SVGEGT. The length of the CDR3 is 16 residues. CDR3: CASSYPWAESNQPQHF.

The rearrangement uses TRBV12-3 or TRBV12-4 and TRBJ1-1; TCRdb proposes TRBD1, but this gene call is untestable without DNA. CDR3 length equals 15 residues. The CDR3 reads CASKRQGIGGTEAFF.

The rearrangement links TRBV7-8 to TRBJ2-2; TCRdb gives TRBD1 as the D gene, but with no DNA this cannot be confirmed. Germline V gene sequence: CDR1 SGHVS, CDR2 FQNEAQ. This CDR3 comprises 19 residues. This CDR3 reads CASSSHGTIFVPNTGELFF.

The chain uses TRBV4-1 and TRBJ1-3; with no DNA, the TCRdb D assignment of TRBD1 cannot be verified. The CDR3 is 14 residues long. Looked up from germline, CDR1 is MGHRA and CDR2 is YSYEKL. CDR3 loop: CASSDRDSGNTIYF.

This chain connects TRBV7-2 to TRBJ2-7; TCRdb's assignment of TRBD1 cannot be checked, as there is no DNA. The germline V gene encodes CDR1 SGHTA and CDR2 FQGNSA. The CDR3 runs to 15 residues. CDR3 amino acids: CASTLAGGFMDEQYF.

The CDR3 spells CASSDRLDRANTGELFF. The chain joins TRBV9 to TRBJ2-2; TCRdb indicates TRBD1, and absent DNA this call remains unverified. The CDR3 contains 17 residues. The germline V gene encodes CDR1 SGDLS and CDR2 YYNGEE.

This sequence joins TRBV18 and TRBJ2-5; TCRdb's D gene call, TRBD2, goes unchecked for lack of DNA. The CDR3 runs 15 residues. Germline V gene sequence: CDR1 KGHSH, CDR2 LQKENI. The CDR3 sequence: CASSPAWSSGETQYF.

CDR3 residues: CSARWGHTQYF. The J gene is TRBJ2-3, the V gene TRBV20-1; absent DNA, TCRdb's TRBD1 call cannot be checked. The CDR3 is made up of 11 amino acids. CDR1 is DFQATT, CDR2 SNEGSKA, per germline (reference sequence).

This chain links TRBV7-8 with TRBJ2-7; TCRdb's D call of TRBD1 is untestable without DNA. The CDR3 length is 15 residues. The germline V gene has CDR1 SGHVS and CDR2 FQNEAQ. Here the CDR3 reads CASSVEPQRTGEQYF.

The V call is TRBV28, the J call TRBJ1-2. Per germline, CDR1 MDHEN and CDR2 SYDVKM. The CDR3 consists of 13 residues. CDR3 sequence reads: CASTGALEGGYTF.

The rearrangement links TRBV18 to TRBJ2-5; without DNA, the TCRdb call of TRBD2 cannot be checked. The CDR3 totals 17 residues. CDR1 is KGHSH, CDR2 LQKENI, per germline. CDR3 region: CASSPNTSGGYSETQYF. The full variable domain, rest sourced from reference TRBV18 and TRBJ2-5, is NAGVMQNPRHLVRRRGQEARLRCSPMKGHSHVYWYRQLPEEGLKFMVYLQKENIIDESGMPKERFSAEFPKEGPSILRIQQVVRGDSAAYFCASSPNTSGGYSETQYFGPGTRLLVL.

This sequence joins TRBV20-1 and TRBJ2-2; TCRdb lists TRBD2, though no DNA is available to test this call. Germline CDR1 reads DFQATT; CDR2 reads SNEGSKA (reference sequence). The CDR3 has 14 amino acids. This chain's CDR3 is CSASLGERAGELFF.

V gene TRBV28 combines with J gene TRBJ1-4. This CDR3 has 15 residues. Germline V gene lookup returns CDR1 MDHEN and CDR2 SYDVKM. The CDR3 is CASSLWGSTNEKLFF.

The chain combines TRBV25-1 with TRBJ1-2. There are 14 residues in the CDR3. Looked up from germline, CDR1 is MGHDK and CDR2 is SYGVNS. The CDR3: CASSDSQRWYGYTF.

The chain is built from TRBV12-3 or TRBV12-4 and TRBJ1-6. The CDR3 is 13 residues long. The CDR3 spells CASRELMNSPLHF.

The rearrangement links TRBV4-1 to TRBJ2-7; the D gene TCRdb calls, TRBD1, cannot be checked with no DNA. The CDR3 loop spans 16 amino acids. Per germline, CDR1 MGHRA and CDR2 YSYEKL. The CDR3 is CASSQGGGNPAYEQYF.

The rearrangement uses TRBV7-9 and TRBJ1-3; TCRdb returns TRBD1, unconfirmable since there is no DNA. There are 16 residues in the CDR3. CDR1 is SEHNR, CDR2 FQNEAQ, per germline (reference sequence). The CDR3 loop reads CASSGQGYPVGNTIYF.

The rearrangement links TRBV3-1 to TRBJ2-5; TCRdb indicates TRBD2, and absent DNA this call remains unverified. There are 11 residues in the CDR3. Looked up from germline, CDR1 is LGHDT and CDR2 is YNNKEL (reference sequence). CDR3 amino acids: CASSRLAGVYF.

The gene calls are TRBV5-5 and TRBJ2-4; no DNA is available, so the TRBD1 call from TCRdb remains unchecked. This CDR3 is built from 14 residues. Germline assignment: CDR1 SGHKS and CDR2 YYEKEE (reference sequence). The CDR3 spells CASSLVAGQNIQYF.

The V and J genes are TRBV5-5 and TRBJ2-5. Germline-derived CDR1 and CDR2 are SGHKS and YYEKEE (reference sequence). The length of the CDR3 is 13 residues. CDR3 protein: CASSLVFQETQYF.